The 8 T cell receptor beta chains in this list originate from one sample, sequenced in a study of blood T cells in healthy people across ages. The use of a sample-barcoded 5' primer and a J-beta primer mix characterized a second PCR of roughly 6 to 11 cycles. TCRdb passed the 5' RACE reads through MiXCR, listing each CDR3 protein once. Among 1.5 million to 2 million distinct CDR3 sequences listed, about 30% were seen once. Sequenced input: blood. Source of these receptors: a woman under 40 in good health.

This clonotype occurred many times. The chain couples TRBV6-5 to TRBJ2-1; 7 nucleotides agree with TRBD2. The CDR3 spans 16 residues. Trimming removed 5 bases from V and 0 bases from J; junction bases left unmatched: 7. The germline V gene has CDR1 MNHEY and CDR2 SVGAGI. The CDR3 nucleotides read TGTGCCAGCAGTCCTGAGCGGGGAAGCTCCTACAATGAGCAGTTCTTC. Amino acid sequence: CASSPERGSSYNEQFF.

This clonotype was counted a few times. This chain uses TRBV5-1 with TRBJ2-1; 10 bases are a match to TRBD2. V gave up 4 bases and J gave up 9 bases; unmatched junction bases: 13. Looked up from germline, CDR1 is SGHRS and CDR2 is YFSETQ. This CDR3 comprises 16 residues. The DNA of the CDR3 is TGCGCCAGCAGCCCCTCCCCGAGCGGGGGGGCCCGTGAGCAGTTCTTC. This gives the protein CASSPSPSGGAREQFF.

The table lists this clonotype with many counts. The rearrangement joins TRBV12-3 or TRBV12-4 to TRBJ2-1; D is unresolved. The CDR3 loop spans 13 amino acids. V was pared by 10 bases and J by 6 bases, with 16 bases between. CDR3 nucleotide sequence: TGTGCCACCCAGAGGTGGCAGGTCAATGAGCAGTTCTTC. It encodes CATQRWQVNEQFF.

This clonotype was seen repeatedly, ten times or more. The chain carries TRBV20-1 and TRBJ2-7; D might be TRBD1 (5 bases). V gave up 3 bases and J gave up 5 bases, with 14 bases separating them. CDR3 length: 13 amino acids. Germline V gene sequence: CDR1 DFQATT, CDR2 SNEGSKA (reference sequence). The CDR3 sequence is CSARSGANNEQYF. CDR3 in DNA: TGCAGTGCTAGGAGTGGGGCGAACAACGAGCAGTACTTC.

V and J are TRBV12-3 or TRBV12-4 and TRBJ2-1; 11 nucleotides line up with TRBD2. The ends lost 8 bases at V and 6 bases at J; junction bases unmatched: 6. This CDR3 comprises 14 residues. The CDR3 DNA reads TGTGCCAGCGACTCCGGGACTAGCGGCAATGAGCAGTTCTTC. It codes for CASDSGTSGNEQFF.

For this clonotype: Since a much larger clone is just one base distant, this may be a read error. The missing conserved phenylalanine or tryptophan at the end of this CDR3 makes a read error likely. The gene calls are TRBV29-1 and TRBJ2-5; 8 nucleotides line up with TRBD1. The J call may not be correct, given that the DNA end is closer to TRBJ2-7. The germline V gene encodes CDR1 SQVTM and CDR2 ANQGSEA. The CDR3 runs 14 residues. The CDR3 loop is CSVVPVDRGSEQYC. The CDR3 DNA reads as TGCAGCGTCGTGCCCGTCGACAGGGGAAGCGAGCAGTACTGC.

A few counts support this clonotype. The V and J genes are TRBV29-1 and TRBJ1-1; TRBD1 matches 9 bases. The CDR3 runs 14 residues. Trimming cost V 4 bases and J 5 bases; bases outside gene matches: 8. Germline V gives CDR1 SQVTM, CDR2 ANQGSEA. For the CDR3, the DNA is TGCAGCGTTGCCCGAGGACAGGGGACGACTGAAGCTTTCTTT. Amino acid sequence: CSVARGQGTTEAFF.

In regard to this clonotype: Since a much larger clone is just one base distant, this may be a read error. The chain links TRBV12-3 or TRBV12-4 to TRBJ2-1; TRBD2 matches 9 bases. This CDR3 spans 12 amino acids. Losses at the gene ends were 6 bases for V and 12 bases for J; bases not matched to a gene: 6. DNA of the CDR3: TGTGCCAGCAGGGGCGGGGGGGCGGTGCAGTTCTTC. Amino acid sequence: CASRGGGAVQFF.